This T cell receptor (beta chain) was sequenced for a study of T-cell reconstitution after alpha-beta-depleted transplantation in children. The germline V gene encodes CDR1 LGHDT and CDR2 YNNKEL (reference sequence). V gave up 1 base and J gave up 6 bases, with 19 bases separating them. The CDR3 has 17 amino acids. This clonotype was seen ten or more times. Its antigen remains unknown. Preparing the TCRbeta library involved the use of unique molecular identifiers. In TCRdb, the PCR reads were re-called with MiXCR into one record per CDR3 protein. The data contain over 45,000 distinct CDR3 sequences, about 9% of them seen just once; the ten biggest clones take up 27%. Study-wide results and caveats: Several hundred graft clones that had expanded were reportedly the source of alpha-beta T cells about two months after transplant.

This rearrangement joins TRBV3-1 to TRBJ1-5; a possible D gene is TRBD1 (5 bases). Here the sequenced sample was PBMCs, mostly from graft donor cells, taken 60 days after TCRalphabeta/CD19-depleted stem cell transplant. The receptor was derived from a male patient under 10 years old who had a stem cell transplant for chronic granulomatous disease, so the T cells may come from the graft donor. The CDR3 spells CASSQVDPGTPTQPQHF. CDR3 bases: TGTGCCAGCAGCCAAGTTGATCCAGGGACCCCGACTCAGCCCCAGCATTTT.